This T cell receptor beta chain was found in a study of cytomegalovirus exposure and HLA in healthy donors. With respect to this clone: Its antigen is undetermined.

General observations from the study: In a later analysis, a missense DCLRE1C variant was linked to TCR beta V- and J-gene trimming. In a later analysis, a genetic analysis reported fewer productive-TCR N-insertions in an Asian-associated ancestry cluster than the cohort average. The study assumed roughly uniform donor sequencing depth for presence/absence analyses.

A multiplex PCR was run with 60 Vbeta primers and 13 Jbeta primers. Sequenced by immunoSEQ multiplex PCR; TCRdb stores in-frame clones only, minus some. The data contain approximately 100,000 clones, 65% of them singletons. This sequence originates from a man under 40 in good health and CMV-seropositive. Input material: PBMCs.

Written as DNA, the CDR3 is TGTGCCAGCAGTTTTGGGCACCCTAATGAAAAACTGTTTTTT. Its protein is CASSFGHPNEKLFF. The chain links TRBV6-5 to TRBJ1-4; D ambiguous. V dropped 4 bases and J dropped 3 bases, with 9 bases sitting between them. The germline gives CDR1 MNHEY, CDR2 SVGAGI. This CDR3 comprises 14 residues.